Its frequency marks the clone carrying this T cell receptor beta chain as medium-sized. Its antigen remains unidentified. The sample originates from a study of CD8 T cells in cerebrospinal fluid in Alzheimer's disease. Broader study findings: Healthy subjects less often had a clone of at least 3% than Alzheimer's patients. EBV-specific TCRs in cerebrospinal fluid reportedly do not establish a causal EBV–Alzheimer's link.

Germline lookup yields CDR1 KGHSY and CDR2 FQNENV. This CDR3 has 14 amino acids. No participant had an acute infectious disease, and all were physically fit. CSF cells were profiled by 10X single-cell V(D)J and 5' expression. Reanalyzing the 10x single-cell sequencing reads, TCRdb keeps one entry per CDR3 protein, without DNA. Its clone listing holds about 1,600 distinct CDR3 sequences. The rearrangement joins TRBV16 to TRBJ2-1; TCRdb calls TRBD2, which cannot be checked without DNA. The source material was cerebrospinal fluid. The TCR was taken from a human donor in good health. The CDR3 loop reads CASSPGGSINEQFF.